This T cell receptor (beta chain) comes out of a study of control samples from healthy donors and cancer patients. The ends were cut back, 0 bases at V and 0 bases at J, with 8 bases in the middle. The CDR3 is 15 amino acids. Germline V gives CDR1 MNHEY, CDR2 SMNVEV (reference sequence). Sequenced by immunoSEQ multiplex PCR; TCRdb stores in-frame clones only, minus some. The sample yields approximately 74,000 clones, about 94% seen once. Sequencing was performed on blood. The origin of this receptor is a woman aged 25 to 39 in good health. This chain joins TRBV27 and TRBJ1-1, with D uncertain. DNA for the CDR3: TGTGCCAGCAGTTTATCGCCCCGCATGAACACTGAAGCTTTCTTT. Its translation: CASSLSPRMNTEAFF.